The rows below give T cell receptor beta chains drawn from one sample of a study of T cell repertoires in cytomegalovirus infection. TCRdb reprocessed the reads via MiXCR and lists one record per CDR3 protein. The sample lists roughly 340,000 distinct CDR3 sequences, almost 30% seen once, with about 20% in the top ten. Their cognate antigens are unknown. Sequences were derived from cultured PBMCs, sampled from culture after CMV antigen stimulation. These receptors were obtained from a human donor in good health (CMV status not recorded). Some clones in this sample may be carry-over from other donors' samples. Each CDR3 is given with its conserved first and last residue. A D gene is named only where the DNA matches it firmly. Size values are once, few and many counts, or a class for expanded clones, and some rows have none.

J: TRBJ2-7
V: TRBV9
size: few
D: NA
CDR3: CASSVTALNYEQYF
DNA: TGTGCCAGCAGCGTTACGGCACTCAACTACGAGCAGTACTTC

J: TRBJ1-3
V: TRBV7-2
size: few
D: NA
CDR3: CASSSVIGFGNTIYF
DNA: TGTGCCAGCAGCTCCGTAATCGGATTCGGAAACACCATATATTTT

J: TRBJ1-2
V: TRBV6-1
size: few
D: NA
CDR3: CASSEAGLLRYGYTF
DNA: TGTGCCAGCAGTGAAGCGGGGTTGCTCCGATATGGCTACACCTTC

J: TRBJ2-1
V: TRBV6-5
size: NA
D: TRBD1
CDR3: CASTVSGTGKNEQFF
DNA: TGTGCCAGCACCGTCTCCGGGACAGGGAAGAATGAGCAGTTCTTC

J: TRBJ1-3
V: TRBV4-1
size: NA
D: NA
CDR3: CASSQPWTASGNTIYF
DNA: TGCGCCAGCAGCCAGCCGTGGACAGCCTCTGGAAACACCATATATTTT

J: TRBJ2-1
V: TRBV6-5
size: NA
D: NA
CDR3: CASSYESSYNEQFF
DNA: TGTGCCAGCAGTTACGAGAGCTCCTACAATGAGCAGTTCTTC

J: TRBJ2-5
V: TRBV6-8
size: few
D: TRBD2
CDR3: CASRAGGSRTQYF
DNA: TGTGCCAGCAGGGCGGGGGGCTCCAGGACCCAGTACTTC

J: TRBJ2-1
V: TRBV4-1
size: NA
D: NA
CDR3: CASSRTEFYNEQFF
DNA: TGCGCCAGCAGCCGGACAGAATTCTACAATGAGCAGTTCTTC

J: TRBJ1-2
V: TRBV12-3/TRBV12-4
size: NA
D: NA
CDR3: CASSLAGPALMYGYTF
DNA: TGTGCCAGCAGTTTAGCGGGGCCGGCACTTATGTATGGCTACACCTTC

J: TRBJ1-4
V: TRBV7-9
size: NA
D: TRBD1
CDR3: CASSKTGGAEKLFF
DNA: TGTGCCAGCAGTAAAACAGGGGGAGCTGAAAAACTGTTTTTT

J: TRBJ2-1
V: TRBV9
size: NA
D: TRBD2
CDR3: CASSESGGAYNEQFF
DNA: TGTGCCAGCAGCGAAAGCGGGGGGGCGTACAATGAGCAGTTCTTC

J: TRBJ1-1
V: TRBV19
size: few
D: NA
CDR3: CASSSIGGTEAFF
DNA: TGTGCCAGTAGTTCAATCGGTGGGACTGAAGCTTTCTTT

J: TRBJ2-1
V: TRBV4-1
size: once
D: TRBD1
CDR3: CASSFGAGGTNEQFF
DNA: TGCGCCAGCAGTTTTGGAGCAGGGGGTACGAATGAGCAGTTCTTC

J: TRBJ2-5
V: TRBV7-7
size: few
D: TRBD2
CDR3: CASSLAGGTTYQETQYF
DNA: TGTGCCAGCAGCTTAGCCGGAGGGACTACCTACCAAGAGACCCAGTACTTC

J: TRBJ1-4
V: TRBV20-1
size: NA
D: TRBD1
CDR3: CSSLGQGNEKLFF
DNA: TGCAGTTCTCTGGGACAGGGAAATGAAAAACTGTTTTTT

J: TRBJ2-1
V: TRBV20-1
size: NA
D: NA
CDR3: CSATDMGSSYNEQFF
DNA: TGCAGTGCTACCGACATGGGGAGCTCCTACAATGAGCAGTTCTTC

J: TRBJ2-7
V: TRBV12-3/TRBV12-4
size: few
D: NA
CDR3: CASSSTFF
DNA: TGTGCCAGCAGTTCGACCTTCTTC

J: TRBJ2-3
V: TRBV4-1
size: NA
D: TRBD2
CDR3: CASSQGGREGDTQYF
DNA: TGCGCCAGCAGCCAAGGAGGAAGGGAGGGGGATACGCAGTATTTT

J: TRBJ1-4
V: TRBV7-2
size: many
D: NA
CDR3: CASSLRSGPNEKLFF
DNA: TGTGCCAGCAGCCTTAGATCAGGACCTAATGAAAAACTGTTTTTT

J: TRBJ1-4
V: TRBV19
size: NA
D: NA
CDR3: CASSIWDDRVKLFF
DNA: TGTGCCAGTAGTATATGGGACGACAGAGTCAAACTGTTTTTT

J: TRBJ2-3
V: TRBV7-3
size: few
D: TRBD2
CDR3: CASSIGLAVSDTQYF
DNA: TGTGCCAGCAGCATCGGACTAGCGGTTTCAGATACGCAGTATTTT

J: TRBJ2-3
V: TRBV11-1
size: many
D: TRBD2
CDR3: CASSFGLAGVNGRPTDTQYF
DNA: TGTGCCAGCAGCTTCGGACTAGCGGGGGTGAACGGTCGCCCCACAGATACGCAGTATTTT

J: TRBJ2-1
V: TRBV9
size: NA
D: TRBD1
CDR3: CASKGDRVSYNEQFF
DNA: TGTGCCAGCAAGGGCGACAGGGTATCCTACAATGAGCAGTTCTTC

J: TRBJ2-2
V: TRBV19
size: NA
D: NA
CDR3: CASSISTAGLGELFF
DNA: TGTGCCAGTAGTATTTCTACCGCCGGACTAGGGGAGCTGTTTTTT

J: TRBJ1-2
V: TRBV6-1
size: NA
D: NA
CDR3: CASSESGYNYGYTF
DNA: TGTGCCAGCAGTGAATCTGGTTACAACTATGGCTACACCTTC

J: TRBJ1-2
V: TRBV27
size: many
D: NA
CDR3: CASSPRGANYGYTF
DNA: TGTGCCAGCAGTCCCCGTGGAGCTAACTATGGCTACACCTTC

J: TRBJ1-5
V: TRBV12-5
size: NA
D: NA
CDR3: CASGQNQAQHF
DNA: TGTGCTAGTGGTCAAAATCAGGCCCAGCATTTT

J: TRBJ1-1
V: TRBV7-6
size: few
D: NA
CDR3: CASSLAAEAFF
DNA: TGTGCCAGCAGCTTAGCGGCTGAAGCTTTCTTT

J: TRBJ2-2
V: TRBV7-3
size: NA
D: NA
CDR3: CASRSPNTGELFF
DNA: TGTGCCAGCAGATCCCCTAATACCGGGGAGCTGTTTTTT

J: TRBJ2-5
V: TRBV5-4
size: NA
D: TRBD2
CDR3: CASSLGLAGGRGETQYF
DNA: TGTGCCAGCAGCTTGGGATTAGCGGGGGGCAGGGGGGAGACCCAGTACTTC

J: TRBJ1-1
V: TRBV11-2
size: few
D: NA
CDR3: CASSLISSEAFF
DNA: TGTGCCAGCAGCTTAATTAGTTCTGAAGCTTTCTTT

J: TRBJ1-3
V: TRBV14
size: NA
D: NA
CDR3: CASSQGQHSGNTIYF
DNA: TGTGCCAGCAGCCAAGGACAGCACTCTGGAAACACCATATATTTT

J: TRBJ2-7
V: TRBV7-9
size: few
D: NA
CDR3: CASSRGLYEQYF
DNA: TGTGCCAGCAGCCGGGGCTTGTACGAGCAGTACTTC

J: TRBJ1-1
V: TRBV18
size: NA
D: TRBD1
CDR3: CASSPGQAGDTEAFF
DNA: TGTGCCAGCTCACCGGGACAGGCGGGCGACACTGAAGCTTTCTTT

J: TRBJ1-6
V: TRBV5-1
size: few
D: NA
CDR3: CASKQESSYNSPLHF
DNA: TGCGCCAGCAAGCAGGAAAGCTCCTATAATTCACCCCTCCACTTT

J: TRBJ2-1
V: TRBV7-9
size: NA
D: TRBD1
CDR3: CASSQQGYEQFF
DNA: TGTGCCAGCAGTCAACAGGGGTATGAGCAGTTCTTC

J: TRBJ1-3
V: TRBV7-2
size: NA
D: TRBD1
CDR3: CASSLGGGTGSSSGNTIYF
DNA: TGTGCCAGCAGCTTAGGAGGGGGGACAGGGTCTTCTTCTGGAAACACCATATATTTT

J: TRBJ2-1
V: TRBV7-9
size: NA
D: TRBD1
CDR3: CASSWGGQGNNRYPYNEQFF
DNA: TGTGCCAGCAGTTGGGGTGGACAGGGGAATAACCGGTACCCATACAATGAGCAGTTCTTC

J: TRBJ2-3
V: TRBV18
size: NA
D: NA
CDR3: CASSPRTNTDTQYF
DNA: TGTGCCAGCTCACCGCGGACGAACACAGATACGCAGTATTTT

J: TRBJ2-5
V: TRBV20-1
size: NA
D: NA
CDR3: CSASLRGETQYF
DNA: TGCAGTGCTAGCCTCAGAGGGGAGACCCAGTACTTC

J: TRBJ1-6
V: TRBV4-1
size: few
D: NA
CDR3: CASSGRGKENSPLHF
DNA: TGCGCCAGCAGCGGTAGGGGGAAGGAGAATTCACCCCTCCACTTT